This TCR beta chain is drawn from a study of blood T cell repertoires in COVID-19. The overall study: Acute and convalescent COVID-19 specimens originated in the United States, Italy and Spain.

Source study methods: Researchers report that nucleated cell counts were estimated from reference gene primer amplification. Method: immunoSEQ multiplex PCR; TCRdb's copy keeps in-frame clones and lacks some. V, J and clone size derive from that table, while D and trimming were established from the DNA sequence. The table has tens of thousands of clones, 80% to 90% seen once. The sample holds a few counts of this clone. Sequencing was done on a sample of peripheral blood. This receptor was taken from a woman in her sixties with acute or convalescent COVID-19.

Written as DNA, the CDR3 is TGTGCCATCAGTGAGGTGACTAGCGGGAGTGGCAATGAGCAGTTCTTC. It yields the protein CAISEVTSGSGNEQFF. This chain links TRBV10-3 with TRBJ2-1; 12 bases map to TRBD2. The ends lost 2 bases at V and 6 bases at J; junction bases unmatched: 5. The CDR3 spans 16 residues. The V gene's germline CDR1 is ENHRY and CDR2 SYGVKD.